This T cell receptor (beta chain) stems from a study of blood T cell repertoires in COVID-19. The wider study: Sites in the United States, Italy and Spain provided acute and convalescent COVID-19 samples. In each case, the material was cDNA or gDNA derived from T cells, B-cell-depleted T cells, or PBMCs.

Per the original data handling: Reference gene primer amplification in the assay estimated nucleated cell counts. The protocol was immunoSEQ multiplex PCR, while the TCRdb copy is restricted to in-frame clones and leaves out a portion. That table supplies the V and J calls and clone size; D and trimming were determined from the DNA. The table has about 310,000 clones, roughly 84% seen once. V was pared by 5 bases and J by 1 base, with 5 bases of the junction left unmatched. The CDR3 length is 14 residues. From germline, CDR1 is MDHEN and CDR2 SYDVKM. V is TRBV28 and J is TRBJ2-7; 7 bases agree with TRBD1. The sample comprised peripheral blood. The TCR sequence derives from a man aged 50-59 years with active or convalescent COVID-19. CDR3 residues: CASSAGTESYEQYF. The CDR3 DNA reads as TGTGCCAGCAGTGCCGGGACAGAATCCTACGAGCAGTACTTC. Complete variable domain (other parts from reference TRBV28 and TRBJ2-7): DVKVTQSSRYLVKRTGEKVFLECVQDMDHENMFWYRQDPGLGLRLIYFSYDVKMKEKGDIPEGYSVSREKKERFSLILESASTNQTSMYLCASSAGTESYEQYFGPGTRLTVT.